This TCR beta chain was found in a study of blood T cell repertoires in COVID-19. Germline loops: CDR1 MNHEY, CDR2 SMNVEV (reference sequence). The ends lost 5 bases at V and 3 bases at J; junction bases unmatched: 9. This CDR3 has 15 amino acids. This table comes from immunoSEQ multiplex PCR, and its TCRdb copy is limited to in-frame clones, with some not included. Of almost 200,000 clones listed, roughly nine tenths are singletons. The chain couples TRBV27 to TRBJ1-2; 7 positions match TRBD1. The TCR comes from a woman in her 70s with acute or convalescent COVID-19. The material sequenced was peripheral blood. The CDR3 here is CASSGDRGRDYGYTF. The CDR3 DNA sequence: TGTGCCAGCAGTGGGGATAGGGGGCGCGACTATGGCTACACCTTC.